This paragraph reports one T cell receptor beta chain. This entry is derived from a study of blood T cell repertoires in COVID-19. Study details: COVID-19 samples collected from the United States, Italy and Spain covered acute and convalescent phases.

Per the original data handling: Nucleated cell number was recorded as an estimate derived from reference gene primer amplification. Assay: immunoSEQ multiplex PCR; the TCRdb copy retains only in-frame clones and omits some. V and J calls and clone size are as listed in that table; D and trimming were resolved from the DNA. This sample has about 97,000 clones, with roughly 89% found just once. The sample was peripheral blood. The receptor's source is a human donor in a cohort sampled during active COVID-19.

CDR3 loop: CASRPTGHSTEAFF. The CDR3 DNA reads as TGTGCCAGCAGACCTACAGGGCATAGTACTGAAGCTTTCTTT. The rearrangement links TRBV6-6 to TRBJ1-1, with a weak D call TRBD1 (6 bases). CDR3 length: 14 amino acids. CDR1 MNHNY and CDR2 SVGAGI come from the germline V gene (reference sequence). V was pared by 6 bases and J by 5 bases, with 16 bases between.